The clone carrying this TCR beta chain has a handful of counts. This record comes from a study of T-cell reconstitution after alpha-beta-depleted transplantation in children. With 0 bases removed from V and 5 bases from J, the gap between germline ends came to 7 bases. The germline V gene has CDR1 MNHEY and CDR2 SVGEGT. The CDR3 runs 14 residues. It was with unique molecular identifiers that the TCRbeta library was prepared. TCRdb re-called the PCR reads through MiXCR, storing one row per CDR3 protein. The sample records a few hundred thousand distinct CDR3 sequences, under 15% being singletons. The sequenced sample was PBMCs from the stem cell graft donor, obtained from the stem cell graft. The sequence derives from a human donor who donated a stem cell graft to a child with combined immunodeficiency. The V call is TRBV6-2 or TRBV6-3, the J call TRBJ2-2, with D unclear. The CDR3 loop is CASSYSLSTGELFF. CDR3 in DNA: TGTGCCAGCAGTTACTCCCTCTCAACCGGGGAGCTGTTTTTT.